Below, 13 T cell receptor beta chains from the same sample are listed, as sequenced in a study of blood T cell repertoires in COVID-19. Method: immunoSEQ multiplex PCR; TCRdb's copy keeps in-frame clones and lacks some. Of about 200,000 clones in the sample, around 88% were seen once. The sequenced sample was PBMCs or T cells enriched from blood (not recorded which). The receptors shown here come from a man aged 35 to 55 with acute COVID-19.

This sequence joins TRBV7-9 and TRBJ1-2, with D perhaps TRBD1 (5 bases). CDR3 size: 14 residues. V was trimmed by 5 bases and J by 1 base, leaving 11 bases between them. Germline lookup yields CDR1 SEHNR and CDR2 FQNEAQ (reference sequence). CDR3 sequence: CASSIDRYNYGYTF. The CDR3 nucleotides are TGTGCCAGCAGCATCGACAGATATAACTATGGCTACACCTTC.

This sequence joins TRBV28 and TRBJ1-5; 7 positions match TRBD1. The germline gives CDR1 MDHEN, CDR2 SYDVKM. The CDR3 spans 15 residues. V shed 5 bases and J 6 bases; nucleotides not matched to a gene: 10. CDR3 in DNA: TGTGCCAGCAGTAGGATCAGGGGGAATAGTCAGCCCCAGCATTTT. Protein product: CASSRIRGNSQPQHF.

This chain uses TRBV9 with TRBJ2-7, with TRBD2 identical over 7 bases. Germline loops: CDR1 SGDLS, CDR2 YYNGEE. Trimming took 0 bases from V and 5 from J; bases not matched to a gene: 5. The CDR3 totals 14 residues. CDR3 protein: CASSVGGRVDEQYF. CDR3 DNA: TGTGCCAGCAGCGTAGGAGGGAGGGTGGACGAGCAGTACTTC. Looking up the rest from reference TRBV9 and TRBJ2-7 gives the full variable domain: DSGVTQTPKHLITATGQRVTLRCSPRSGDLSVYWYQQSLDQGLQFLIQYYNGEERAKGNILERFSAQQFPDLHSELNLSSLELGDSALYFCASSVGGRVDEQYFGPGTRLTVT.

The CDR3 is CASSQGGVYEQYF. The CDR3 coding sequence is TGCGCCAGCAGCCAAGGGGGGGTCTACGAGCAGTACTTC. The V and J genes are TRBV4-1 and TRBJ2-7; tentatively, D is TRBD2 (6 bases). Germline loops: CDR1 MGHRA, CDR2 YSYEKL. This CDR3 comprises 13 residues. Trimming removed 1 base from V and 3 bases from J, with 7 bases in between.

The CDR3 nucleotides are TGTGCCAGCAGCCCCGGGACAGGGAACGAAAAACTGTTTTTT. This translates into CASSPGTGNEKLFF. This rearrangement joins TRBV4-2 to TRBJ1-4; 9 nucleotides agree with TRBD1. Per germline, CDR1 LGHNA and CDR2 YNFKEQ. The J segment lost 8 bases and the V segment lost 4 bases, leaving 5 bases of the junction unmatched. This CDR3 region has 14 residues.

The CDR3 loop is CASSHRTGGNTEAFF. CDR3 bases: TGCGCCAGCAGTCACCGGACAGGGGGGAACACTGAAGCTTTCTTT. V and J are TRBV23-1 and TRBJ1-1, with 10 bases matching TRBD1. TRBV23-1 is flagged as an ORF with uncertain function. The CDR3 runs 15 residues. The ends lost 3 bases at V and 1 base at J; junction bases unmatched: 2.

The rearrangement uses TRBV27 and TRBJ2-1, with 7 nucleotides matching TRBD2. The CDR3 has 15 amino acids. The germline CDR1 and CDR2 sequences are MNHEY and SMNVEV (reference sequence). V lost 8 bases, J lost 0 bases, and 7 bases stayed unmatched. This CDR3 reads CASRWGGSSYNEQFF. As DNA, the CDR3 is TGTGCCAGCCGCTGGGGGGGAAGCTCCTACAATGAGCAGTTCTTC.

This rearrangement joins TRBV19 to TRBJ1-1; maybe TRBD1 (5 bases). CDR1 is LNHDA and CDR2 is SQIVND in the germline V gene (reference sequence). With 3 bases removed from V and 1 base from J, the gap between germline ends came to 9 bases. This CDR3 has 14 amino acids. CDR3 DNA sequence: TGTGCCAGTAGTATTAGGGGCGGGAACACTGAAGCTTTCTTT. Protein product: CASSIRGGNTEAFF.

The chain employs TRBV27 and TRBJ2-2; D is perhaps TRBD1 (5 bases). Germline V gene data show CDR1 as MNHEY and CDR2 as SMNVEV (reference sequence). CDR3 length equals 13 residues. V was cut by 3 bases and J by 6 bases, with 8 bases left in between. The DNA of the CDR3 is TGTGCCAGCAGTTTCAGGGTGGCCGGGGAGCTGTTTTTT. Translated, it gives CASSFRVAGELFF.

The V gene is TRBV2, the J gene TRBJ2-5, with D maybe TRBD1 (6 bases). The CDR3 has 16 residues. Germline CDR1 and CDR2: SNHLY and FYNNEI. Between the trimmed V and J ends, which lost 1 base and 4 bases, there was a span of 16 bases. Written as DNA, the CDR3 is TGTGCCAGCAGTGAAGTAAGGGGGAGACCGGGAGAGACCCAGTACTTC. Translated: CASSEVRGRPGETQYF.

This rearrangement joins TRBV2 to TRBJ2-5; D is ambiguous. Germline V CDR1 and CDR2: SNHLY, FYNNEI. The V and J ends lost 6 bases and 5 bases respectively, with 10 bases between them. This CDR3 is built from 12 residues. The CDR3 spells CASRPDGETQYF. The CDR3 DNA reads TGTGCCAGCAGGCCCGACGGGGAGACCCAGTACTTC.

This chain links TRBV9 with TRBJ2-2; 7 bases map to TRBD1. The CDR3 is 17 amino acids. The germline V gene encodes CDR1 SGDLS and CDR2 YYNGEE. V gave up 3 bases and J gave up 6 bases; unmatched junction bases: 14. The CDR3 spells CASSGRQGFDPPGELFF. CDR3 DNA sequence: TGTGCCAGCAGCGGACGACAGGGCTTCGATCCCCCCGGGGAGCTGTTTTTT.

The chain recombines TRBV28 with TRBJ2-1; tentatively, D is TRBD2 (6 bases). CDR1 is MDHEN, CDR2 SYDVKM, per germline. Trimming took 1 base from V and 7 from J, leaving 14 bases between them. CDR3 length equals 15 residues. The CDR3 loop reads CASSLSGSRGNEQFF. CDR3 DNA sequence: TGTGCCAGCAGTTTATCCGGGAGCCGGGGGAATGAGCAGTTCTTC.